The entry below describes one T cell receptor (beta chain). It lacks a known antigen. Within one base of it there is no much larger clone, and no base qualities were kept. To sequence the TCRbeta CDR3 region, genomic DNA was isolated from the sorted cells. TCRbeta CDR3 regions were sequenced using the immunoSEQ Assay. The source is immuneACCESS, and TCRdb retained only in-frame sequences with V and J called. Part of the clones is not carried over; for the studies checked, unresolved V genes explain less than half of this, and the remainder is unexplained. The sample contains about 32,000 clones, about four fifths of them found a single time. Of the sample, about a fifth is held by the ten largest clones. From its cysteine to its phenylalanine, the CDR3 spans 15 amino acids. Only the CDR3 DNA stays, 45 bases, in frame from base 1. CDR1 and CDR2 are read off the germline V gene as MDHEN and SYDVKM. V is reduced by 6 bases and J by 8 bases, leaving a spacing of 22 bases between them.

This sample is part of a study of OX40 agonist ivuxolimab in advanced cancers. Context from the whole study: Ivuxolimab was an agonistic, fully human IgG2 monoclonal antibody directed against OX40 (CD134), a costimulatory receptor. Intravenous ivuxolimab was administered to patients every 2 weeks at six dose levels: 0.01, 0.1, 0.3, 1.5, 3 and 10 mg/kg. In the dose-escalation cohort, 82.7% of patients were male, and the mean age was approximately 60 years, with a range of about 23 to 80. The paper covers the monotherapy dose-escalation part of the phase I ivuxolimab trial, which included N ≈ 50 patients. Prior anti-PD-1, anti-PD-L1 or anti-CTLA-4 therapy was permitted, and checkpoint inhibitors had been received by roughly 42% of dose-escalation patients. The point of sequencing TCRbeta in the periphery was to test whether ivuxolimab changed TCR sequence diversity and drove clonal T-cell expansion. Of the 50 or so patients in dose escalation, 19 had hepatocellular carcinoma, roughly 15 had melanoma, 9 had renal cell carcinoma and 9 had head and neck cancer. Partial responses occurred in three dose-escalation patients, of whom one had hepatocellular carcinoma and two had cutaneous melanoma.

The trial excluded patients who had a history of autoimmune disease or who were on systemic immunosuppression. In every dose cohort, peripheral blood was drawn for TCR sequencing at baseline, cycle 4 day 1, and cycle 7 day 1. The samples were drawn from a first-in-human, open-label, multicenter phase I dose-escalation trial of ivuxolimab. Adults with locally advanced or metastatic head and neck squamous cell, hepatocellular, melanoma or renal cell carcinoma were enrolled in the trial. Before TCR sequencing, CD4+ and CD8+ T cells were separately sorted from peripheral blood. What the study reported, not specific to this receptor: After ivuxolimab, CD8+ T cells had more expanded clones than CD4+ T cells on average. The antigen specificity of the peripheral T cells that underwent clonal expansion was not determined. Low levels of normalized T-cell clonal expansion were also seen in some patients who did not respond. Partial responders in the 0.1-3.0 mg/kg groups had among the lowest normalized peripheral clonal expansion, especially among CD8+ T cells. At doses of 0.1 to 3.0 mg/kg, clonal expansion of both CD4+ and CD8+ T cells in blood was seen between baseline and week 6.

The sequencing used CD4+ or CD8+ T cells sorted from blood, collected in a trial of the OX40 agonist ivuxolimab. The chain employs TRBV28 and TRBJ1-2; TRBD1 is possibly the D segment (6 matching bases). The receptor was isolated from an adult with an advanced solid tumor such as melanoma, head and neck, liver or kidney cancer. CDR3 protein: CASRTPALDSWGYTF. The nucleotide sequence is TGTGCCAGCAGGACCCCCGCCCTGGACAGCTGGGGCTACACCTTC.